These 3 T cell receptor beta chains originate from one sample sequenced in a study of Ad26.COV2.S vaccination and SARS-CoV-2 variants. Sequencing was performed with immunoSEQ multiplex PCR; in TCRdb, only in-frame clones are kept and a portion is missing. In the table there are fewer than 150,000 clones, roughly 90% of which are singletons. The sample was peripheral blood, taken after recovery from COVID-19. Receptors were obtained from a human donor who had recovered from COVID-19.

The chain combines TRBV27 with TRBJ1-4; no reliable D call. CDR1 MNHEY and CDR2 SMNVEV come from the germline V gene (reference sequence). Trimming pared 3 bases from V and 3 bases from J, leaving 8 bases between. The CDR3 is 14 amino acids. CDR3 DNA sequence: TGTGCCAGCAGTTTCGGACTGGCTAATGAAAAACTGTTTTTT. Translated, it gives CASSFGLANEKLFF.

V and J are TRBV6-2 or TRBV6-3 and TRBJ2-3; no firm D call. Germline CDR1 and CDR2: MNHEY and SVGEGT. The CDR3 has 18 residues. Deletions cut 4 bases from V and 2 bases from J, with 22 bases between. This chain's CDR3 is CASSFFHLLVPSTDTQYF. In DNA form, the CDR3 reads TGTGCCAGCAGTTTTTTCCACTTACTTGTCCCCTCCACAGATACGCAGTATTTT.

The rearrangement links TRBV4-1 to TRBJ1-1, with D unclear. V was shortened by 0 bases and J by 5 bases, with 7 bases between the two germline ends. The CDR3 loop spans 13 amino acids. Germline V gene data show CDR1 as MGHRA and CDR2 as YSYEKL. The CDR3 region is CASSQDTRTEAFF. The CDR3 DNA sequence: TGCGCCAGCAGCCAAGATACCCGGACTGAAGCTTTCTTT.